This is a list of T cell receptor beta chains from one sample in a study of blood T cell repertoires in COVID-19. Data came from immunoSEQ multiplex PCR; TCRdb stores just in-frame clones and leaves some out. Of about 76,000 clones listed, 70% to 90% are singletons. The sample comprised peripheral blood. The receptors originated from a man between 60 and 75 years old with COVID-19, enrolled during active disease. Each CDR3 is given without its conserved first and last residue. Each record gives: CDR3 protein, V gene, J gene, clone size. Clone sizes are given selectively: once, few, many, or a class where the clone is expanded.

ASSLPRLAGGRGANVLT	TRBV7-2	TRBJ2-6	-
ARSAGPGGVYEQY	TRBV5-5	TRBJ2-7	-
ASNPFGTPGDNEQF	TRBV19	TRBJ2-1	few
ASSQTSGRNGELF	TRBV7-3	TRBJ2-2	-
ASSPESGTSGTETQY	TRBV2	TRBJ2-5	-
ASSSPGGYGYT	TRBV5-6	TRBJ1-2	few
AARRELSNYGYT	TRBV28	TRBJ1-2	-
ASFTGAYEQY	TRBV2	TRBJ2-7	-
ASRDSGAQETQY	TRBV6-5	TRBJ2-5	-
ASSSPLHGGGTDTQY	TRBV7-6	TRBJ2-3	-
ASSPGESYGYT	TRBV5-1	TRBJ1-2	-
ASSLLAGGLEQY	TRBV28	TRBJ2-7	few
ASSPGQGLGQPQH	TRBV7-6	TRBJ1-5	-
ASSEFARDTDTQY	TRBV10-2	TRBJ2-3	-
ASSLRVNTEAF	TRBV12-3/TRBV12-4	TRBJ1-1	-
ASSLGEQGIGNTIY	TRBV7-2	TRBJ1-3	-
ASSSTGQRTEAF	TRBV5-1	TRBJ1-1	once
ASSYGTGTYEQY	TRBV6-5	TRBJ2-7	-
ASSYLLGSGETQY	TRBV6-5	TRBJ2-5	once
ASSFSWDRYGYT	TRBV6-2/TRBV6-3	TRBJ1-2	few
ASSLATGDTEAF	TRBV5-1	TRBJ1-1	-
ASSSGLGNEQF	TRBV11-1	TRBJ2-1	once
ASSYGPTRISGIRGYEQY	TRBV6-2/TRBV6-3	TRBJ2-7	-
SVGADSNGNEQF	TRBV29-1	TRBJ2-1	-
ASSTQGASYGYT	TRBV6-5	TRBJ1-2	-
ASSTPRDFNQPQH	TRBV6-5	TRBJ1-5	-
ASRLGTQNTGELF	TRBV6-5	TRBJ2-2	-
ASSELLDQPQH	TRBV6-1	TRBJ1-5	few
ASSDPGHDYGYT	TRBV6-5	TRBJ1-2	-
ASSSPGGAKNIQY	TRBV11-1	TRBJ2-4	-
ASSYSVSTEQY	TRBV11-3	TRBJ2-7	-
ASSLGTGDFYEQY	TRBV7-9	TRBJ2-7	few
ASSWIAGSSGELF	TRBV5-1	TRBJ2-2	once
ASSQAQGSTEAF	TRBV6-1	TRBJ1-1	-
ASSGGGNTEAF	TRBV6-5	TRBJ1-1	-
ASANGEKLF	TRBV4-2	TRBJ1-4	-
ASTYSPLH	TRBV21-1	TRBJ1-6	-
ASSQDRGSATGELF	TRBV4-1	TRBJ2-2	-
ASTLMGASGGSTGELF	TRBV7-6	TRBJ2-2	-
ASSVNEGSVDTQY	TRBV9	TRBJ2-3	-
ASSLNDYEQF	TRBV12-3/TRBV12-4	TRBJ2-1	-
ASSQETGGLF	TRBV14	TRBJ1-4	-
AWSWGGEQY	TRBV30	TRBJ2-7	once
ASKVAQSGETQY	TRBV6-4	TRBJ2-5	once